The rows below give T cell receptor beta chains drawn from one sample of a study of shared clonotypes between healthy human individuals. Profiling relied on immunoSEQ multiplex PCR, and the TCRdb table lists in-frame clones only, not all of them. The table has 2 million to 2.5 million clones, 90% to 97% seen once; the top ten hold roughly 0.13%. Sequences were obtained from naive CD4+ T cells sorted from blood. These receptors came from a man younger than 30 in good health. Both conserved end residues are part of each CDR3. The D gene is left open where the match is weak.

v_call: TRBV6-1; d_call: -; cdr3_aa: CASSTGATKSYEQYF
v_call: TRBV29-1; d_call: -; cdr3_aa: CSVVSRFTTEAFF
v_call: TRBV12-5; d_call: -; cdr3_aa: CASGLVIQGRGVQYF
v_call: TRBV13; d_call: -; cdr3_aa: CASREGATNSPLHF
v_call: TRBV9; d_call: -; cdr3_aa: CASSVQGGSGNTIYF
v_call: TRBV2; d_call: -; cdr3_aa: CASSGTHSTDTQYF
v_call: TRBV29-1; d_call: TRBD1; cdr3_aa: CSVEAYRGYYGYTF
v_call: TRBV18; d_call: -; cdr3_aa: CASSPPSGIQYF
v_call: TRBV20-1; d_call: -; cdr3_aa: CRGSVDYGYTF
v_call: TRBV11-2; d_call: TRBD1; cdr3_aa: CASSLVPTGGNQYF
v_call: TRBV7-2; d_call: TRBD2; cdr3_aa: CASSSRLAGQAKNIQYF
v_call: TRBV10-3; d_call: -; cdr3_aa: CAISEESDGETQYF
v_call: TRBV4-3; d_call: TRBD2; cdr3_aa: CASSLLAGGYNEQFF
v_call: TRBV7-9; d_call: TRBD1; cdr3_aa: CASSPMAGGTQDYEQYF
v_call: TRBV15; d_call: -; cdr3_aa: CATSRETTTYEQYF
v_call: TRBV9; d_call: -; cdr3_aa: CASSVGLAKGSGGYTF
v_call: TRBV2; d_call: -; cdr3_aa: CASVSQGEVSPLHF